Listed below are T cell receptor beta chains from one sample, sequenced in a study of beta chain features in type 1 diabetes. Libraries were prepared by immunoSEQ multiplex PCR; TCRdb keeps only in-frame clonotypes and omits some of them. The sample lists about 350,000 clones; around 19% were seen once. Sequencing was performed on naive CD4+ T cells from blood. The source is a woman under 30 in good health. Both conserved end residues are part of each CDR3. The D gene is left open where the match is weak. Not every row has a clone size; where given, it reads once, few, many or a size class.

TRBJ2-1,few,TRBV7-2,NA,CASSLTRDTMEQFF,TGTGCCAGCAGCTTGACTAGAGACACGATGGAGCAGTTCTTC
TRBJ1-2,NA,TRBV5-4,NA,CASSSGGQPNYGYTF,TGTGCCAGCAGCTCCGGTGGGCAGCCTAACTATGGCTACACCTTC
TRBJ2-3,NA,TRBV9,TRBD2,CASSAGGGTQYF,TGTGCCAGCAGCGCCGGGGGGGGTACGCAGTATTTT
TRBJ1-1,NA,TRBV7-9,NA,CASSPYAGNMNTEAFF,TGTGCCAGCAGCCCTTACGCAGGGAACATGAACACTGAAGCTTTCTTT
TRBJ1-2,NA,TRBV5-1,NA,CASNTLDGRDNGYTF,TGCGCCAGCAACACCTTGGATGGGCGCGATAATGGCTACACCTTC
TRBJ1-1,once,TRBV6-6,TRBD1,CASSDRVTSTEAFF,TGTGCCAGCAGTGACAGGGTTACGAGCACTGAAGCTTTCTTT
TRBJ2-5,NA,TRBV19,NA,CASSIRGETQYF,TGTGCCAGTAGTATCAGGGGTGAGACCCAGTACTTC
TRBJ2-7,NA,TRBV18,TRBD1,CASSTTGGSYEQYF,TGTGCCAGCTCCACGACAGGGGGTTCCTACGAGCAGTACTTC
TRBJ1-1,few,TRBV23-1,TRBD1,CASSQEGARDTEAFF,TGCGCCAGCAGTCAGGAGGGGGCGCGGGACACTGAAGCTTTCTTT
TRBJ1-2,NA,TRBV7-2,TRBD1,CASSEGQGSYGYTF,TGTGCCAGCAGTGAAGGACAGGGGTCCTATGGCTACACCTTC
TRBJ2-1,few,TRBV9,TRBD2,CASSVAGTSGVNEQFF,TGTGCCAGCAGCGTAGCAGGGACTAGCGGGGTCAATGAGCAGTTCTTC